This T cell receptor beta chain was captured by sequencing in a study of prognosis after radiotherapy for stage I lung cancer. Regarding the study as a whole: It is unknown whether the expanded TCR clones recognize the tumor. Gene usage of TRBV and TRBJ reportedly differed between patients with and without metastases.

Germline V gives CDR1 SEHNR, CDR2 FQNEAQ (reference sequence). V lost 4 bases and J lost 3, with 13 bases in between. The CDR3 has 15 residues. This clonotype was found many times. Its antigen is still unknown. Two rounds of multiplex PCR amplified TCR beta CDR3 from genomic DNA. Individual primers that were specific to each TRBV and TRBJ gene served in first-round PCR. TCRdb processed the multiplex PCR reads anew with MiXCR; each CDR3 protein has one entry. The sample holds fewer than 40,000 distinct CDR3 sequences; about 33% are singletons and the top ten take around 30%. The sequence was collected from a donor over 45 with non-small cell lung cancer. Sequencing was performed on PBMCs, taken before or after stereotactic body radiation therapy (not recorded which). The chain employs TRBV7-9 and TRBJ1-5; unclear D gene. The CDR3 loop is CASSSRSQLNQPQHF. The CDR3 nucleotides read TGTGCCAGCAGCTCCCGGAGCCAACTCAATCAGCCCCAGCATTTT.